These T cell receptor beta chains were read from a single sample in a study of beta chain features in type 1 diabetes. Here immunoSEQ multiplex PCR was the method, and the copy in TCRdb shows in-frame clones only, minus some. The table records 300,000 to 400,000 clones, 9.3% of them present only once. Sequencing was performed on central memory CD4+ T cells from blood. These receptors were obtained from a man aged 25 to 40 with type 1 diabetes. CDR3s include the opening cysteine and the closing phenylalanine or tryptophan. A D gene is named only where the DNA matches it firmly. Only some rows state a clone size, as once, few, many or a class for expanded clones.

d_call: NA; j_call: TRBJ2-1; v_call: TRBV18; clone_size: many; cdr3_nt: TGTGCCAGCTCACCACAGGCAAGTAACAATGAGCAGTTCTTC; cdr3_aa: CASSPQASNNEQFF
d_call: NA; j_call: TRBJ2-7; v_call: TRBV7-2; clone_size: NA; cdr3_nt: TGTGCCAGCAGCTTCGGCCAGGGGTTAGACGAGCAGTACTTC; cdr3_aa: CASSFGQGLDEQYF
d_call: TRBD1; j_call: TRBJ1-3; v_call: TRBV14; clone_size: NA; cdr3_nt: TGTGCCAGCAGCCCCCGACAGGGGACGAACAGGAACACCATATATTTT; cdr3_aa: CASSPRQGTNRNTIYF
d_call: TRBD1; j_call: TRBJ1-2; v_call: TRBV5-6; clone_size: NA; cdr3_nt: TGTGCCAGCAGCTTCACAGGGGGCGGGGCCCCCTATGGCTACACCTTC; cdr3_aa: CASSFTGGGAPYGYTF
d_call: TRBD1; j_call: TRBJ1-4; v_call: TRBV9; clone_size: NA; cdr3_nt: TGTGCCAGCAGCGCACCCGGGACAGGGTCCGAAAAACTGTTTTTT; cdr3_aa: CASSAPGTGSEKLFF
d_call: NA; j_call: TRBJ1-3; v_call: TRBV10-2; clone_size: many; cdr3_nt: TGCGCCAGCAGTTCCTCAGGGATATCCGGAAACACCATATATTTT; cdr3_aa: CASSSSGISGNTIYF
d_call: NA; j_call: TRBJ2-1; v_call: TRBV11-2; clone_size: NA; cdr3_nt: TGTGCCAGCAGCTTAGATAGGGGGGTCTTCAATGAGCAGTTCTTC; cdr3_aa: CASSLDRGVFNEQFF
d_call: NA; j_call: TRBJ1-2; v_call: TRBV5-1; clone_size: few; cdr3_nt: TGCGCCAGCAGCTTGAACAGACCTAACTATGGCTACACCTTC; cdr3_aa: CASSLNRPNYGYTF
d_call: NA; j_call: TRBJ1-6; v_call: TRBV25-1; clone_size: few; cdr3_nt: TGTGCCAGCAGTGAATATAGGGATTCACCCCTCCACTTT; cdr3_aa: CASSEYRDSPLHF
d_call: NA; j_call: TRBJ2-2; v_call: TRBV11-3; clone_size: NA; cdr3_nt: TGTGCCAGCAGCTTAGTCCCGTCAGGGAACACCGGGGAGCTGTTTTTT; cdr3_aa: CASSLVPSGNTGELFF
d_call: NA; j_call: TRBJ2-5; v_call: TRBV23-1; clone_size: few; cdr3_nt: TGCGCCAGCAGTCAAGATCTGGGTTGGGAGACCCAGTACTTC; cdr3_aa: CASSQDLGWETQYF
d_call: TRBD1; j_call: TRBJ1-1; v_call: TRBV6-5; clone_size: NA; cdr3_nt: TGTGCCAGCAGTGAGACAGGGTTGACTGAAGCTTTCTTT; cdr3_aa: CASSETGLTEAFF
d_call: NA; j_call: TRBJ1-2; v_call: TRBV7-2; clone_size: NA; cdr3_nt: TGTGCCAGCAGCTCCGGGGGAGGCTATGGCTACACCTTC; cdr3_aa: CASSSGGGYGYTF
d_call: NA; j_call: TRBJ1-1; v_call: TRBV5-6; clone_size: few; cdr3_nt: TGTGCCAGCAGCTTGGAATTCGGCACGGGAAACACTGAAGCTTTCTTT; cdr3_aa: CASSLEFGTGNTEAFF
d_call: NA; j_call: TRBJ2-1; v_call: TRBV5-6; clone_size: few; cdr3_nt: TGTGCCAGCAGCCGTGAGGGTAGAGAGCAGTTCTTC; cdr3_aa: CASSREGREQFF
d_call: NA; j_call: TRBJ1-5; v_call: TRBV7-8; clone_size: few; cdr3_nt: TGTGCCAGCAGCTTAGACTTATGGACAGCTGCGGTAAATCAGCCCCAGCATTTT; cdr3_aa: CASSLDLWTAAVNQPQHF
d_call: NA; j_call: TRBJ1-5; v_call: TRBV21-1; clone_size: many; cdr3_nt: TGTGCCAGCAGCAAAGAGGACAGGGAGGGTTTGTTGAATCAGCCCCAGCATTTT; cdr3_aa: CASSKEDREGLLNQPQHF
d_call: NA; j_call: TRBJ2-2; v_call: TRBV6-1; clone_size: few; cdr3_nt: TGTGCCAGCAGTTATTCCGGGGGCACCGGGGAGCTGTTTTTT; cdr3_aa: CASSYSGGTGELFF
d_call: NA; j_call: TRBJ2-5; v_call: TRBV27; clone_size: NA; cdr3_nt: TGTGCCAGCAGTCTGAGGGGTGGAGAGACCCAGTACTTC; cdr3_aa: CASSLRGGETQYF
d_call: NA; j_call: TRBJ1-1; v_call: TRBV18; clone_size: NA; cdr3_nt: TGTGCCAGCTCAGCCTCGCGGCCCTTGAACACTGAAGCTTTCTTT; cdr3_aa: CASSASRPLNTEAFF
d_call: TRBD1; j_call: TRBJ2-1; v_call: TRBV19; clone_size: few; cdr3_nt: TGTGCCAGTAGTTCGAGACAGGGGGGGTCCTACAATGAGCAGTTCTTC; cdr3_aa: CASSSRQGGSYNEQFF
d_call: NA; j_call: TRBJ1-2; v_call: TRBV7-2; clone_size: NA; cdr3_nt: TGTGCCAGCAGCTTACAGGAGGACTATGGCTACACCTTC; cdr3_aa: CASSLQEDYGYTF
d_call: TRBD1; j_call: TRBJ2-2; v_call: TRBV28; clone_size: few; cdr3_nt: TGTGCCAGCAGGGGTACAGGGGCCGGGGAGCTGTTTTTT; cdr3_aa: CASRGTGAGELFF
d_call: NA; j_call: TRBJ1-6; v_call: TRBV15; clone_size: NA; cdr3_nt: TGTGCCACCAGCAGAGATTTGAATTCACCCCTCCACTTT; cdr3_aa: CATSRDLNSPLHF
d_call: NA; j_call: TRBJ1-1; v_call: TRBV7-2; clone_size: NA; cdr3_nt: TGTGCCAGCAGGTTGAACGGATTGAACACTGAAGCTTTCTTT; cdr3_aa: CASRLNGLNTEAFF
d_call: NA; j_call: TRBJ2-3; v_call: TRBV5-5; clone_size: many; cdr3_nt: TGTGCCAGCAGCATCCGGACTCCCTCAGATACGCAGTATTTT; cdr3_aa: CASSIRTPSDTQYF
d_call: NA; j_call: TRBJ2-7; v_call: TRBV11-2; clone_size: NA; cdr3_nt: TGTGCCAGCAGAGAGGGACCAGGGCGGAACGAGCAGTACTTC; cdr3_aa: CASREGPGRNEQYF
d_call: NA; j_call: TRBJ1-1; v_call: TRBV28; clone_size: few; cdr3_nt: TGTGCCAGCAGTTTCGCGGGGATTGGGCTCAGCACTGAAGCTTTCTTT; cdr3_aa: CASSFAGIGLSTEAFF
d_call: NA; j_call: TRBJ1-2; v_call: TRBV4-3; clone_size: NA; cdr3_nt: TGCGCCAGCAGCCAAGATGCAGGGTTGGATGGCTACACCTTC; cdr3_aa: CASSQDAGLDGYTF
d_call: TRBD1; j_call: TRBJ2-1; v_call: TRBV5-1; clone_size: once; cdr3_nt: TGCGCCAGCAGCTTGGGGGACAGGATAAACAATGAGCAGTTCTTC; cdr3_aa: CASSLGDRINNEQFF
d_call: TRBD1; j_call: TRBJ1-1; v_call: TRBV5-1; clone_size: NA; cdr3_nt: TGCGCCAGCAGCTTCACGACAGGGTTGAACACTGAAGCTTTCTTT; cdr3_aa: CASSFTTGLNTEAFF
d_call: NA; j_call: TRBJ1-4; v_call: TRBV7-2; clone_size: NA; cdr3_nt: TGTGCCAGCAGCCTCGGCGGCAGGGTTGAAAAACTGTTTTTT; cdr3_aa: CASSLGGRVEKLFF
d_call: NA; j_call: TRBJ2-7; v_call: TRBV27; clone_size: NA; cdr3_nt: TGTGCCAGCAGACCTAACAACGCTGACGGGCAGTACTTC; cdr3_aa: CASRPNNADGQYF
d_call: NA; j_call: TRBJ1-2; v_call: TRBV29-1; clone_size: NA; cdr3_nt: TGCAGCGTTGGGGGGGCGGATGGCTACACCTTC; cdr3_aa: CSVGGADGYTF
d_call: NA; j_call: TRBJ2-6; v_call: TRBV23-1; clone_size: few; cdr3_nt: TGCGCCAGCAGTCAATCTTCCGGGGGCGCGGCCTCTGGGGCCAACGTCCTGACTTTC; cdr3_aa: CASSQSSGGAASGANVLTF
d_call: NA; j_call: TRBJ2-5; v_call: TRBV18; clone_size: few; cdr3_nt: TGTGCCAGCTCACCCGCGGTCGGACAAGAGACCCAGTACTTC; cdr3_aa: CASSPAVGQETQYF
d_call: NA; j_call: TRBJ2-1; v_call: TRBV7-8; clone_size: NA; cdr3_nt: TGTGCCAGCAGCTTAGGAGCAGGGACCTACAATGAGCAGTTCTTC; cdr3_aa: CASSLGAGTYNEQFF
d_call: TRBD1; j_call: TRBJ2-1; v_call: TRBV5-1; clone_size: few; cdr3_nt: TGCGCCAGCGGCCATGGACAGGGGTACAATGAGCAGTTCTTC; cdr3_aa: CASGHGQGYNEQFF
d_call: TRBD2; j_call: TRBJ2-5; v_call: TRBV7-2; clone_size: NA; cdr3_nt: TGTGCCAGCAGCTACTCACTAGCGGGGGCGCGGGAGACCCAGTACTTC; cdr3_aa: CASSYSLAGARETQYF
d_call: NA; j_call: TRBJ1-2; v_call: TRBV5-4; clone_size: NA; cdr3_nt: TGCGCCAGCAGCCAAGAGGGGGTTGGTGGCTACACCTTC; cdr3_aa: CASSQEGVGGYTF
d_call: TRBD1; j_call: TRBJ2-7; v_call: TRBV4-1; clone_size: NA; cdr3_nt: TGCGCCAGCAGCCAAGACCCCGGACAGGGCGGGGAGCAGTACTTC; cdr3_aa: CASSQDPGQGGEQYF
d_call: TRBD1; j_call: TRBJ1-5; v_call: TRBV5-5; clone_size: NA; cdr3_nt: TGTGCCAGCAGCGCAAGTGGGACAGGGGGCCCTAATCAGCCCCAGCATTTT; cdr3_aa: CASSASGTGGPNQPQHF
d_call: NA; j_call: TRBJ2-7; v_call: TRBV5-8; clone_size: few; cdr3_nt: TGTGCCAGCAGCTCCCGGACAAGGAGCTCCTACGAGCAGTACTTC; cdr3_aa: CASSSRTRSSYEQYF
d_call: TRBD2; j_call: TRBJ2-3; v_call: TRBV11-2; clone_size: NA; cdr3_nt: TGTGCCAGCAGCCCTCGAGGGGTAGCGGGGGGCACAGATACGCAGTATTTT; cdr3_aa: CASSPRGVAGGTDTQYF
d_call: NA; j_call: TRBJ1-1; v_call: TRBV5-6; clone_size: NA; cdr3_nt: TGTGCCAGCAGCTTGGACGGCGTGGGCATCTACACTGAAGCTTTCTTT; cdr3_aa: CASSLDGVGIYTEAFF
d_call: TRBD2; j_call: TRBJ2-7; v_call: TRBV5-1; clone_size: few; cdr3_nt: TGCGCCAGCAGCTGGTCTGCTGCTAGCGGGGCGTCCTACGAGCAGTACTTC; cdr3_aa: CASSWSAASGASYEQYF
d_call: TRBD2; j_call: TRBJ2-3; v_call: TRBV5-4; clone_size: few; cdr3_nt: TGTGCCAGCAGCTTGGGCACTAGCGGGGGGGCAAGAGATACGCAGTATTTT; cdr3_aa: CASSLGTSGGARDTQYF
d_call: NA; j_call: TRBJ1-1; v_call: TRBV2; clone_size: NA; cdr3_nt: TGTGCCAGCAGTAACGACAGAGGGCTCACTGAAGCTTTCTTT; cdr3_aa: CASSNDRGLTEAFF
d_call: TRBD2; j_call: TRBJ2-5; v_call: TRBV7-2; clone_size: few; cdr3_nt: TGTGCCAGCAGCTCCAGCGGTAGCGGGGGTTTGGGAGAGACCCAGTACTTC; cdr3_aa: CASSSSGSGGLGETQYF
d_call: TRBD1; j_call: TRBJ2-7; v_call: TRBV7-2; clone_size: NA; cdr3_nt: TGTGCCAGCAGCTTAAGGATGACAGGGGGATACGAGCAGTACTTC; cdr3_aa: CASSLRMTGGYEQYF
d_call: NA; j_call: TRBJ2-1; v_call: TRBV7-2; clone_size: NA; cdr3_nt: TGTGCCAGCAGCCCTCAGTCTGTGGGTGAGCAGTTCTTC; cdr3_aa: CASSPQSVGEQFF
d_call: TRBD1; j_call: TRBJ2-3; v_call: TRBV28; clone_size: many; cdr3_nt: TGTGCCAGCATCCGGGGACAGGGAGTAGATACGCAGTATTTT; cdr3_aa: CASIRGQGVDTQYF
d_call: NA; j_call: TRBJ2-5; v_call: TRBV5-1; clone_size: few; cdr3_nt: TGCGCCAGCAAGGGGGGAAGCCAACAAGAGACCCAGTACTTC; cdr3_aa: CASKGGSQQETQYF
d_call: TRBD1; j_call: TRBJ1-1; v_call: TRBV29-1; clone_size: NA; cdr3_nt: TGCAGCGTTGCTAAGGACAGGGTTGCTTTCTTT; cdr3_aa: CSVAKDRVAFF